The next 20 T cell receptor beta chains were all read from a single sample in a study of T-cell memory formation after mild COVID-19. Each CDR3 protein gets one entry after TCRdb re-called the 5' RACE reads with MiXCR. The sample has hundreds of thousands of distinct CDR3 sequences, just over 20% seen once. Sequencing was done on a sample of PBMCs or a T cell subset sorted from them (not recorded which). Receptors were obtained from an adult woman who had mild COVID-19 (a few samples of this study predate the infection). Cell type and time point are not known.

This clonotype came up a few times. The genes are TRBV6-2 or TRBV6-3 and TRBJ2-2; unclear D gene. Germline CDR1 and CDR2: MNHEY and SVGEGT. The CDR3 length is 13 residues. V lost 10 bases and J lost 0, with 9 bases in between. CDR3 in amino acids: CATHPANTGELFF. The CDR3 region has the DNA TGTGCCACCCACCCCGCGAACACCGGGGAGCTGTTTTTT.

This clonotype was found a few times. This sequence joins TRBV9 and TRBJ2-7; D may be TRBD1 or TRBD2 (5 bases each). Germline values: CDR1 SGDLS, CDR2 YYNGEE. The V end was cut by 3 bases, the J end by 2 bases, with 15 bases between. The CDR3 is 15 residues long. CDR3 protein: CASSASGTATYEQYF. The CDR3 DNA reads as TGTGCCAGCAGCGCCTCCGGGACGGCGACCTACGAGCAGTACTTC.

This clonotype was seen a few times. The chain employs TRBV20-1 and TRBJ2-1; 14 nucleotides agree with TRBD2. J was trimmed by 5 bases and V by 6 bases; bases with no gene match: 3. Germline assignment: CDR1 DFQATT and CDR2 SNEGSKA (reference sequence). There are 14 residues in the CDR3. The CDR3 nucleotides read TGCAGTGCGACTAGCGGGGGGGTAAACAATGAGCAGTTCTTC. Protein sequence: CSATSGGVNNEQFF.

This clonotype was picked up a small number of times. The chain uses TRBV4-2 and TRBJ2-7; 11 nucleotides match TRBD2. The CDR3 totals 16 residues. Trimming took 1 base from V and 5 from J; bases not matched to a gene: 7. CDR1 LGHNA and CDR2 YNFKEQ come from the germline V gene. The CDR3 loop reads CASSQVSASGRNEQYF. The CDR3 DNA reads as TGTGCCAGCAGCCAAGTTTCGGCTAGCGGGAGGAACGAGCAGTACTTC.

This clonotype was seen many times. J is TRBJ2-5 and V is TRBV12-3 or TRBV12-4; 10 bases are shared with TRBD1. V lost 6 bases, J lost 3 bases, and 7 bases stayed unmatched. The CDR3 length is 15 residues. DNA for the CDR3: TGTGCCAGCAGCCGGGACAGGGGAGGTGAAGAGACCCAGTACTTC. Encoded protein: CASSRDRGGEETQYF.

The rearrangement joins TRBV5-4 to TRBJ2-1, with 15 nucleotides matching TRBD2. The trim removed 5 bases at V and 9 bases at J, leaving 3 bases unmatched. This CDR3 is 14 amino acids long. Germline V gives CDR1 SGHNT, CDR2 YYREEE (reference sequence). The chain's CDR3 is CASRGLAGGGEQFF. In nucleotides, the CDR3 is TGTGCCAGCAGGGGACTAGCGGGAGGCGGTGAGCAGTTCTTC.

This chain uses TRBV15 with TRBJ2-1; D is uncertain. CDR3 length: 13 amino acids. Trimming shortened V by 5 bases and J by 6 bases, and 11 bases separated the two germline ends. Germline-derived CDR1 and CDR2 are LNHNV and YYDKDF (reference sequence). CDR3 in DNA: TGTGCCACCAGCCGAGGCTTCCCCAATGAGCAGTTCTTC. As protein: CATSRGFPNEQFF. Together with reference TRBV15 and TRBJ2-1, the CDR3 gives the full variable domain: DAMVIQNPRYQVTQFGKPVTLSCSQTLNHNVMYWYQQKSSQAPKLLFHYYDKDFNNEADTPDNFQSRRPNTSFCFLDIRSPGLGDTAMYLCATSRGFPNEQFFGPGTRLTVL.

This clonotype was seen a few times. The gene calls are TRBV27 and TRBJ2-2; D unclear. This CDR3 contains 16 residues. The ends were cut back, 5 bases at V and 4 bases at J, with 17 bases in the middle. Looked up from germline, CDR1 is MNHEY and CDR2 is SMNVEV (reference sequence). CDR3 DNA sequence: TGTGCCAGCAGTCCCCCCAGGAACTGGGGCACCGGGGAGCTGTTTTTT. Translating it yields CASSPPRNWGTGELFF.

The rearrangement links TRBV29-1 to TRBJ2-7; D remains unclear. CDR1 and CDR2 (germline): SQVTM, ANQGSEA. The CDR3 is made up of 13 amino acids. Trimming took off 2 bases at V and 3 bases at J, with 11 bases between the two ends. CDR3 nucleotides: TGCAGCGTTGAAAACAGTGGCGGCTACGAGCAGTACTTC. Amino acid sequence: CSVENSGGYEQYF.

This chain's CDR3 is CASSQVESPGTSVNEQFF. CDR3 nucleotide sequence: TGTGCCAGCAGCCAAGTGGAGAGCCCCGGGACTAGCGTGAATGAGCAGTTCTTC. The J gene is TRBJ2-1, the V gene TRBV4-2, with 10 bases matching TRBD2. The CDR3 runs to 18 residues. J gave up 7 bases and V 1 base, and 13 bases lay outside the gene matches. Germline values: CDR1 LGHNA, CDR2 YNFKEQ.

V usage is TRBV5-1 and J usage is TRBJ1-1, with a tentative D call TRBD1 (6 bases). Trimming pared 4 bases from V and 4 bases from J, leaving 20 bases between. CDR3 length: 16 residues. Germline CDR1 SGHRS, CDR2 YFSETQ. The CDR3 is CASSTGTNSGSTEAFF. The CDR3 bases are TGCGCCAGCAGCACGGGGACAAATTCTGGGAGCACTGAAGCTTTCTTT.

This clonotype turned up a few times. The rearrangement joins TRBV7-2 to TRBJ2-7, with 11 bases fitting TRBD2. Germline V CDR1 and CDR2: SGHTA, FQGNSA. The CDR3 has 14 amino acids. V lost 8 bases, J lost 3 bases, and 6 bases stayed unmatched. CDR3 amino acids: CASPLAGDFYEQYF. CDR3 DNA: TGTGCCAGCCCACTAGCGGGGGACTTCTACGAGCAGTACTTC.

In this sample, this clonotype turned up a few times. This chain joins TRBV4-1 and TRBJ2-7, with 8 bases fitting TRBD1. This CDR3 is built from 15 residues. After removal of 1 base from V and 7 bases from J, the junction contained 9 bases not matched to a gene. Germline assignment: CDR1 MGHRA and CDR2 YSYEKL. The CDR3 loop reads CASSQGTGTLPEQYF. The DNA of the CDR3 is TGCGCCAGCAGCCAAGGGACAGGGACCCTTCCTGAGCAGTACTTC.

This chain uses TRBV24-1 with TRBJ2-3; TRBD1 aligns across 9 bases. CDR1 is KGHDR and CDR2 is SFDVKD in the germline V gene. The CDR3 length is 15 residues. Trimming took 5 bases from V and 4 from J; bases not matched to a gene: 6. This CDR3 is CATSGEGQGADTQYF. The CDR3, as DNA: TGTGCCACCAGTGGTGAGGGACAGGGAGCAGATACGCAGTATTTT.

The chain links TRBV10-3 to TRBJ2-5; a possible D gene is TRBD1 (6 bases). V was pared by 2 bases and J by 2 bases, with 6 bases between. The CDR3 has 13 residues. The germline V gene has CDR1 ENHRY and CDR2 SYGVKD. The CDR3 region is CAISEGQQETQYF. The CDR3 bases are TGTGCCATCAGTGAGGGACAGCAAGAGACCCAGTACTTC.

The J gene is TRBJ1-5, the V gene TRBV20-1; TRBD1 agrees at 8 bases. V lost 6 bases and J lost 3; bases outside the gene matches: 10. The CDR3 is 15 residues long. Germline V gives CDR1 DFQATT, CDR2 SNEGSKA (reference sequence). This CDR3 reads CSADARDRYNQPQHF. For the CDR3, the DNA is TGCAGTGCCGACGCCCGGGACAGGTACAATCAGCCCCAGCATTTT.

This clonotype was seen ten or more times. CDR3 in DNA: TGTGCCAGCAGTGATCCTAGCGGGGGGGCGGACATTCAGTACTTC. This encodes CASSDPSGGADIQYF. The genes are TRBV9 and TRBJ2-4; 12 bases line up with TRBD2. Germline-derived CDR1 and CDR2 are SGDLS and YYNGEE. V lost 5 bases and J lost 8; bases outside the gene matches: 8. The CDR3 spans 15 residues.

The chain carries TRBV11-3 and TRBJ2-5; D is possibly TRBD2 (5 bases). Germline V gene lookup returns CDR1 SGHNT and CDR2 YENEEA. The CDR3 has 17 residues. Trimming cost V 1 base and J 1 base, with 16 bases left between them. The CDR3 is CASSLGLRAAFQETQYF. The CDR3 DNA sequence: TGTGCCAGCAGCTTAGGCCTGAGGGCGGCCTTCCAAGAGACCCAGTACTTC. Using reference TRBV11-3 and TRBJ2-5 for the parts outside the CDR3, the full variable domain is EAGVVQSPRYKIIEKKQPVAFWCNPISGHNTLYWYLQNLGQGPELLIRYENEEAVDDSQLPKDRFSAERLKGVDSTLKIQPAELGDSAVYLCASSLGLRAAFQETQYFGPGTRLLVL.

A few counts support this clonotype. The chain links TRBV6-4 to TRBJ1-1; no reliable D call. Between the trimmed V and J ends, which lost 2 bases and 3 bases, there was a span of 7 bases. The CDR3 has 13 amino acids. CDR1 is MRHNA and CDR2 is SNTAGT in the germline V gene. CDR3 sequence reads: CASSDEADTEAFF. In DNA form, the CDR3 reads TGTGCCAGCAGTGACGAGGCCGACACTGAAGCTTTCTTT.

The J gene is TRBJ1-1, the V gene TRBV7-2; D remains ambiguous. Per the germline V gene, CDR1 is SGHTA and CDR2 is FQGNSA. The CDR3 covers 15 residues. V lost 5 bases, J lost 1 base, and 14 bases lay in between. In DNA, the CDR3 is TGTGCCAGCAGCCAGAGCATAGGGAGGAACACTGAAGCTTTCTTT. Amino acid sequence: CASSQSIGRNTEAFF. The whole variable domain, remainder taken from reference TRBV7-2 and TRBJ1-1, is GAGVSQSPSNKVTEKGKDVELRCDPISGHTALYWYRQSLGQGLEFLIYFQGNSAPDKSGLPSDRFSAERTGGSVSTLTIQRTQQEDSAVYLCASSQSIGRNTEAFFGQGTRLTVV.